Listed here is a single TCR beta chain. Original processing methods: It was from reference gene primer amplification that nucleated cell counts were estimated. Clones were read by immunoSEQ multiplex PCR, and TCRdb kept only the in-frame ones, dropping some. V and J calls plus clone size are reproduced from that table; the DNA served to infer D and trimming. The table shows approximately 120,000 clones, with around 90% occurring only once. The sample comes from a study of blood T cell repertoires in COVID-19. On the study more broadly: Sample material is recorded as cDNA or gDNA derived from T cells, B-cell-depleted T cells, or PBMCs.

This CDR3 region has 15 residues. Germline trimming cut 3 bases from V and 7 bases from J; bases unmatched to any gene: 6. The germline V gene encodes CDR1 SGHVS and CDR2 FNYEAQ. Sequences were obtained from peripheral blood. The TCR sequence derives from a human donor in a cohort sampled during active COVID-19. This chain uses TRBV7-6 with TRBJ1-6; 7 bases align to TRBD1. The CDR3 protein is CASSFRDSTNSPLHF. CDR3 DNA sequence: TGTGCCAGCAGCTTCCGGGACAGCACCAATTCACCCCTCCACTTT.